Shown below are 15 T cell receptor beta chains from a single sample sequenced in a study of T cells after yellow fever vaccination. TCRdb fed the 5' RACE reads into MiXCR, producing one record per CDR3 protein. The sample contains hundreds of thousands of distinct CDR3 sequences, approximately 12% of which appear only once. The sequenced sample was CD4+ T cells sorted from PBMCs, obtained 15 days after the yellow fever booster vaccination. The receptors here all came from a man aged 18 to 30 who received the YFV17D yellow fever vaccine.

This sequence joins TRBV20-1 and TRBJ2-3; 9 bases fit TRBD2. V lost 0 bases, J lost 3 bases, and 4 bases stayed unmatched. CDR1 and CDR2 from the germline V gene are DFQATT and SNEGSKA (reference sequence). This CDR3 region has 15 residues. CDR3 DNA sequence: TGCAGTGCTAGAGATCCGACTAGCGGAACAGATACGCAGTATTTT. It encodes CSARDPTSGTDTQYF.

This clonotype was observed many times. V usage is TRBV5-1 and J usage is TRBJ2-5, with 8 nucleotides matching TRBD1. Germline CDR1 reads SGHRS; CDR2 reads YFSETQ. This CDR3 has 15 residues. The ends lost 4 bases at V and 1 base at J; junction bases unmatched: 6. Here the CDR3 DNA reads TGCGCCAGCAGCGCCCCGACAGGGGTCCAAGAGACCCAGTACTTC. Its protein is CASSAPTGVQETQYF. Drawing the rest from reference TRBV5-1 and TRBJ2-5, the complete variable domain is KAGVTQTPRYLIKTRGQQVTLSCSPISGHRSVSWYQQTPGQGLQFLFEYFSETQRNKGNFPGRFSGRQFSNSRSEMNVSTLELGDSALYLCASSAPTGVQETQYFGPGTRLLVL.

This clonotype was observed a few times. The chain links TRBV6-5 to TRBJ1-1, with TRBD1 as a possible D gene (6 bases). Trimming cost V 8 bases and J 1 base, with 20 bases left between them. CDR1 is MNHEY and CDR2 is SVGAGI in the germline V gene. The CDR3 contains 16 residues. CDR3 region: CASRAIPTGRNTEAFF. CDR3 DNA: TGTGCCAGCCGAGCGATCCCCACAGGGAGGAACACTGAAGCTTTCTTT.

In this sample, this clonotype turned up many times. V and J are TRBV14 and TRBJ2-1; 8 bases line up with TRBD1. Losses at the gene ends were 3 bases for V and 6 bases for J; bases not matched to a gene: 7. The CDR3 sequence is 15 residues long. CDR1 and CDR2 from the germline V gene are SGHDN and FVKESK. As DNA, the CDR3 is TGTGCCAGCAGCCATAATGGACAGGGCCGCAATGAGCAGTTCTTC. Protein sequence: CASSHNGQGRNEQFF.

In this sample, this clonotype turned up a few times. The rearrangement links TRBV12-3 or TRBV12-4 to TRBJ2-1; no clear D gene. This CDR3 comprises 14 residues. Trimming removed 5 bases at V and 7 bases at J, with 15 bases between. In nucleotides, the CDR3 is TGTGCCAGCAGTCCGAAGGCGGCCGGGAATGAGCAGTTCTTC. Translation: CASSPKAAGNEQFF.

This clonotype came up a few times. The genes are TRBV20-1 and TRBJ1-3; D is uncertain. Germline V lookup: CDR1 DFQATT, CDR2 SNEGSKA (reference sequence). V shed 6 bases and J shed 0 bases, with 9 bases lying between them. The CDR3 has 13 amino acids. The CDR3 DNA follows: TGCAGTGCCGCGGCAGCCTCTGGAAACACCATATATTTT. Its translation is CSAAAASGNTIYF.

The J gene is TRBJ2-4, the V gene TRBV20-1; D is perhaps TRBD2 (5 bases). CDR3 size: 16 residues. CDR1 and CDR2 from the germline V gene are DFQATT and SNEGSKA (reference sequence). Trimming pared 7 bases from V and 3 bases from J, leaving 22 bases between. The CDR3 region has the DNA TGCAGTGGCGCGAGACCGGTGGTGGGGAGCAAAAACATTCAGTACTTC. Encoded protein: CSGARPVVGSKNIQYF.

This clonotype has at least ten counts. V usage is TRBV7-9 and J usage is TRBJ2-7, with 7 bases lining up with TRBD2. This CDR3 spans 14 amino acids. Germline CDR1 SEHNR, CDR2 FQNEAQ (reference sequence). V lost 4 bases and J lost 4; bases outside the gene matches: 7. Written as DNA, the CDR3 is TGTGCCAGCAGCTCCCGGGGGAGGGATTACGAGCAGTACTTC. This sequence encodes CASSSRGRDYEQYF. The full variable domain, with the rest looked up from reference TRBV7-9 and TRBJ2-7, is DTGVSQNPRHKITKRGQNVTFRCDPISEHNRLYWYRQTLGQGPEFLTYFQNEAQLEKSRLLSDRFSAERPKGSFSTLEIQRTEQGDSAMYLCASSSRGRDYEQYFGPGTRLTVT.

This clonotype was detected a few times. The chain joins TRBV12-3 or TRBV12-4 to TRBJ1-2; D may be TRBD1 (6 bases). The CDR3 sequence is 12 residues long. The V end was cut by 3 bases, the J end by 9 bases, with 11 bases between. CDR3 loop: CASSLHRASYTF. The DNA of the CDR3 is TGTGCCAGCAGTTTGCACAGGGCGAGCTACACCTTC.

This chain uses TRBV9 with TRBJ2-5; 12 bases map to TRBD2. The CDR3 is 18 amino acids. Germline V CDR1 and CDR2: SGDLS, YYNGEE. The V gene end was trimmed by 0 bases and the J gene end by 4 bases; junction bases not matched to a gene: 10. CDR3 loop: CASSVGLMASGGAETQYF. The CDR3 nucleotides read TGTGCCAGCAGCGTAGGATTGATGGCTAGCGGGGGGGCAGAGACCCAGTACTTC.

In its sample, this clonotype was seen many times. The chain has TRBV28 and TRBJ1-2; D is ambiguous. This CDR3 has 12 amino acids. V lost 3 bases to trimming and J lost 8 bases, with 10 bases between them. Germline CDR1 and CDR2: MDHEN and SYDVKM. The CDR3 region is CASSLRDRGYTF. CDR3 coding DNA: TGTGCCAGCAGTTTGAGGGATAGGGGCTACACCTTC.

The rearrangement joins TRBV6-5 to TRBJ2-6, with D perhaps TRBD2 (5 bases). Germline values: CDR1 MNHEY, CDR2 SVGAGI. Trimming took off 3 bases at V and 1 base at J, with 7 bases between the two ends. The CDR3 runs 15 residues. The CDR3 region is CASSYGGSGANVLTF. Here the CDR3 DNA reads TGTGCCAGCAGTTATGGCGGGTCTGGGGCCAACGTCCTGACTTTC.

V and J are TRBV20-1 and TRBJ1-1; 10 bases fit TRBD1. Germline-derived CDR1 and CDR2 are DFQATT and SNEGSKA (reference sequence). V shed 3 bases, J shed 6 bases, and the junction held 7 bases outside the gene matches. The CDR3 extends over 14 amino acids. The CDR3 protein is CSASKTGGWAEAFF. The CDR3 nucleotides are TGCAGTGCTAGCAAGACAGGGGGCTGGGCTGAAGCTTTCTTT.

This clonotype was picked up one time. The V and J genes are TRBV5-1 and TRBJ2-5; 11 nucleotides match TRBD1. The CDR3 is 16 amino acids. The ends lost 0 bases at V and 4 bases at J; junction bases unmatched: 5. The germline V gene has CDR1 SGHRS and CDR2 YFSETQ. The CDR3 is CASSLAWGTGGETQYF. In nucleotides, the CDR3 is TGCGCCAGCAGCTTGGCCTGGGGGACAGGGGGAGAGACCCAGTACTTC. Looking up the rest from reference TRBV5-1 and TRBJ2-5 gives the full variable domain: KAGVTQTPRYLIKTRGQQVTLSCSPISGHRSVSWYQQTPGQGLQFLFEYFSETQRNKGNFPGRFSGRQFSNSRSEMNVSTLELGDSALYLCASSLAWGTGGETQYFGPGTRLLVL.

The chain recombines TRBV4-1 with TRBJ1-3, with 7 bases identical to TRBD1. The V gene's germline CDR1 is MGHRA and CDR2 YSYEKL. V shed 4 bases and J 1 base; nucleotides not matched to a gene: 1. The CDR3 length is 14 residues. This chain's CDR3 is CASSRQGSGNTIYF. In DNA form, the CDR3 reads TGCGCCAGCAGCCGACAGGGATCTGGAAACACCATATATTTT.